This TCR beta chain derives from a study of blood T cells in healthy people across ages. Combining a sample-barcoded 5' primer with a J-beta primer mix, a second PCR ran for roughly 7 to 12 cycles. TCRdb itself ran the 5' RACE reads through MiXCR, one entry per CDR3 protein. The profile shows 600,000 to 800,000 distinct CDR3 sequences, roughly 21% of them singletons. The CDR3 is 14 amino acids. V dropped 1 base and J dropped 2 bases, with 6 bases sitting between them. Germline V gene sequence: CDR1 SGHVS, CDR2 FQNEAQ. The gene calls are TRBV7-8 and TRBJ1-5, with D unresolved. This receptor was identified in a man in his 70s in good health. Input material: blood. The CDR3 here is CASSLDTGNQPQHF. The CDR3 region has the DNA TGTGCCAGCAGCTTAGACACAGGCAATCAGCCCCAGCATTTT.